A single sample is the source of the 21 T cell receptor beta chains below, sequenced in a study of T cells expressing NK-cell markers. TCRdb re-analyzed the 5' RACE reads; it lists each CDR3 protein once, without DNA. The repertoire table contains 400,000 to 550,000 distinct CDR3 sequences. The sequencing input was blood T cells: a sorted CD56 or NKG2C T cell subset, CD4+ or CD8+ T cells, or bulk PBMC T cells (not recorded which). The receptor set was obtained from a woman aged 18 to 69 in good health.

V and J are TRBV5-5 and TRBJ2-4. CDR1 SGHKS and CDR2 YYEKEE come from the germline V gene (reference sequence). The CDR3 has 16 amino acids. This chain's CDR3 is CASSSAWGRVKNIQYF. Full variable domain (missing parts from reference TRBV5-5 and TRBJ2-4): DAGVTQSPTHLIKTRGQQVTLRCSPISGHKSVSWYQQVLGQGPQFIFQYYEKEERGRGNFPDRFSARQFPNYSSELNVNALLLGDSALYLCASSSAWGRVKNIQYFGAGTRLSVL.

The rearrangement uses TRBV20-1 and TRBJ1-2; TCRdb indicates TRBD1, and absent DNA this call remains unverified. Germline CDR1 is DFQATT and CDR2 is SNEGSKA (reference sequence). CDR3 length equals 14 residues. The CDR3 reads CSAPPSTGNVGYTF.

The rearrangement uses TRBV5-1 and TRBJ2-5; the D gene TCRdb calls, TRBD1, cannot be checked with no DNA. The length of the CDR3 is 14 residues. Germline V gives CDR1 SGHRS, CDR2 YFSETQ. CDR3 amino acids: CASSWGGTRETQYF.

The chain joins TRBV18 to TRBJ2-1; TCRdb's D gene call, TRBD1, goes unchecked for lack of DNA. The germline V gene has CDR1 KGHSH and CDR2 LQKENI. There are 16 residues in the CDR3. CDR3 loop: CASSPRSGQYYNEQFF.

This chain links TRBV5-4 with TRBJ2-5; TCRdb names TRBD2, which stays unverified in the absence of DNA. Germline lookup yields CDR1 SGHNT and CDR2 YYREEE (reference sequence). The CDR3 is 13 amino acids. The CDR3 is CASSLAAGETQYF.

This rearrangement joins TRBV19 to TRBJ1-2; the D call of TRBD1 rests on TCRdb alone, since no DNA is present to check it. This CDR3 region has 12 residues. Germline loops: CDR1 LNHDA, CDR2 SQIVND (reference sequence). The CDR3 loop reads CAATDTGYGYTF. Variable domain in full (rest from reference TRBV19 and TRBJ1-2): DGGITQSPKYLFRKEGQNVTLSCEQNLNHDAMYWYRQDPGQGLRLIYYSQIVNDFQKGDIAEGYSVSREKKESFPLTVTSAQKNPTAFYLCAATDTGYGYTFGSGTRLTVV.

The genes are TRBV4-2 and TRBJ1-5; TCRdb outputs TRBD1, but without DNA this stays unchecked. The germline CDR1 and CDR2 sequences are LGHNA and YNFKEQ. There are 17 residues in the CDR3. The CDR3: CASSQDHTRGLNQPQHF.

V and J are TRBV5-1 and TRBJ2-5; TCRdb designates TRBD1, a call that cannot be tested without DNA. Germline CDR1 and CDR2: SGHRS and YFSETQ. The CDR3 is made up of 14 amino acids. CDR3: CASSFQGHQETQYF.

V usage is TRBV20-1 and J usage is TRBJ2-5; no DNA is available, so the TRBD2 call from TCRdb remains unchecked. The CDR3 has 14 amino acids. Germline-derived CDR1 and CDR2 are DFQATT and SNEGSKA (reference sequence). This CDR3 reads CSARDPGGGETQYF.

This chain links TRBV5-1 with TRBJ2-1; TCRdb picks TRBD1, but there is no DNA to check that call. This CDR3 comprises 15 residues. CDR1 is SGHRS, CDR2 YFSETQ, per germline. CDR3 in amino acids: CASTSGDTSNNEQFF. Filled out from reference TRBV5-1 and TRBJ2-1, the complete variable domain reads KAGVTQTPRYLIKTRGQQVTLSCSPISGHRSVSWYQQTPGQGLQFLFEYFSETQRNKGNFPGRFSGRQFSNSRSEMNVSTLELGDSALYLCASTSGDTSNNEQFFGPGTRLTVL.

The genes are TRBV29-1 and TRBJ2-3; as DNA is missing, the TRBD1 call by TCRdb cannot be tested. CDR1 and CDR2 from the germline V gene are SQVTM and ANQGSEA. The CDR3 has 16 residues. This CDR3 reads CSVEGGQGWGTDTQYF.

The CDR3 here is CASSPPEALNTEAFF. The genes are TRBV18 and TRBJ1-1. The germline CDR1 and CDR2 sequences are KGHSH and LQKENI. CDR3 length equals 15 residues.

The rearrangement joins TRBV18 to TRBJ1-1; lacking DNA, the TRBD1 call made by TCRdb goes unchecked. The CDR3 runs to 13 residues. CDR1 is KGHSH and CDR2 is LQKENI in the germline V gene. Here the CDR3 reads CASTVDREAEAFF.

This sequence joins TRBV12-3 or TRBV12-4 and TRBJ2-7. The CDR3 consists of 15 residues. CDR3 amino acids: CASSLGPGSSYEQYF.

The V gene is TRBV20-1, the J gene TRBJ1-1; TCRdb picks TRBD1, but there is no DNA to check that call. Per the germline V gene, CDR1 is DFQATT and CDR2 is SNEGSKA (reference sequence). This CDR3 is built from 15 residues. CDR3 residues: CSARDRGEMNTEAFF.

This chain joins TRBV9 and TRBJ2-7. There are 15 residues in the CDR3. Per germline, CDR1 SGDLS and CDR2 YYNGEE. CDR3 loop: CASSVGGWGTYEQYF.

The J gene is TRBJ2-7, the V gene TRBV20-1. CDR1 and CDR2 from the germline V gene are DFQATT and SNEGSKA (reference sequence). This CDR3 comprises 14 residues. Here the CDR3 reads CSARDQGGSYEQYF.

The genes are TRBV5-1 and TRBJ2-2; there is no DNA to check the TCRdb D call of TRBD1. The CDR3 contains 16 residues. CDR1 is SGHRS and CDR2 is YFSETQ in the germline V gene. The chain's CDR3 is CASVLAGTPESGELFF.

The rearrangement joins TRBV12-3 or TRBV12-4 to TRBJ2-3; TCRdb picks TRBD2, but there is no DNA to check that call. The CDR3 totals 14 residues. This CDR3 is CASRTTSGADTQYF.

The chain links TRBV11-2 to TRBJ2-2; lacking DNA, the TRBD2 call made by TCRdb goes unchecked. Germline V gene data show CDR1 as SGHAT and CDR2 as FQNNGV. This CDR3 spans 15 amino acids. CDR3 sequence: CASSLLGGAGGELFF.

This sequence joins TRBV20-1 and TRBJ2-1; the D call of TRBD2 rests on TCRdb alone, since no DNA is present to check it. Germline CDR1 is DFQATT and CDR2 is SNEGSKA (reference sequence). This CDR3 has 20 amino acids. This CDR3 reads CSARAKLAGGFERSYNEQFF.